A single sample is the source of the 29 T cell receptor beta chains below, sequenced in a study of chemoradiotherapy in HPV16-positive cancers. Using immunoSEQ multiplex PCR, the repertoire was profiled, and TCRdb retains in-frame clones only, with some absent. The data hold 6,000 to 7,500 clones, with approximately 88% observed a single time. The specimen comprised tumor tissue, sampled from a patient who underwent chemoradiotherapy. All receptors derive from a human donor with HPV-associated anogenital cancer.

In regard to this clone: Germline is not matched at one junction end, which may reflect a read error. This chain joins TRBV7-6 and TRBJ1-3, with D unclear. Germline loops: CDR1 SGHVS, CDR2 FNYEAQ. The CDR3 totals 14 residues. Here the CDR3 reads CASSPAVGGSTIYF. As DNA, the CDR3 is TGTGCCAGCAGCCCCGCGGTCGGAGGAAGCACCATATATTTT.

V usage is TRBV7-9 and J usage is TRBJ2-2; 11 nucleotides align to TRBD2. Germline trimming cut 5 bases from V and 4 bases from J; bases unmatched to any gene: 6. Germline CDR1 SEHNR, CDR2 FQNEAQ (reference sequence). This CDR3 is built from 16 residues. The CDR3 region is CASSPLAGGVTGELFF. The CDR3 nucleotides are TGTGCCAGCAGCCCCCTAGCGGGAGGTGTCACCGGGGAGCTGTTTTTT.

The table lists this clone with a count of one. A junction boundary mismatches the germline segment, possibly from a read error. The chain links TRBV7-7 to TRBJ2-4, with 8 bases fitting TRBD2. The CDR3 spans 16 residues. CDR1 SSHAT and CDR2 FNYEAQ come from the germline V gene (reference sequence). CDR3 loop: CASSLASGSDKNIQYF. The CDR3 region has the DNA TGTGCTAGCAGCTTAGCGAGCGGGAGTGATAAAAACATTCAGTACTTC.

V is TRBV5-1 and J is TRBJ1-2; TRBD1 aligns across 9 bases. This CDR3 spans 15 amino acids. V lost 2 bases, J lost 0 bases, and 2 bases stayed unmatched. Germline V gene lookup returns CDR1 SGHRS and CDR2 YFSETQ. Written as DNA, the CDR3 is TGCGCCAGCAGCTTCACAGGGGGCACTAACTATGGCTACACCTTC. This encodes CASSFTGGTNYGYTF.

The chain recombines TRBV2 with TRBJ2-4; possibly TRBD1 for D (5 bases). The CDR3 runs to 14 residues. V lost 6 bases and J lost 3, with 12 bases in between. CDR1 is SNHLY, CDR2 FYNNEI, per germline. CDR3 residues: CASRGPVVKNIQYF. The CDR3 bases are TGTGCCAGCAGGGGGCCCGTGGTCAAAAACATTCAGTACTTC.

The J gene is TRBJ2-3, the V gene TRBV5-5; TRBD1 might be the D (6 bases). V was shortened by 2 bases and J by 4 bases, with 11 bases between the two germline ends. The CDR3 is 14 amino acids. Germline V gene sequence: CDR1 SGHKS, CDR2 YYEKEE (reference sequence). The CDR3 DNA follows: TGTGCCAGCAGCTTCTGGGGGCGGGCAGATACGCAGTATTTT. This codes for CASSFWGRADTQYF.

This chain uses TRBV5-1 with TRBJ1-4; D gene ambiguous. V was cut by 4 bases and J by 4 bases, with 14 bases left in between. Germline CDR1 reads SGHRS; CDR2 reads YFSETQ. This CDR3 contains 15 residues. CDR3 protein: CASSPDTGDNEKLFF. CDR3 DNA sequence: TGCGCCAGCAGCCCAGACACCGGTGATAATGAAAAACTGTTTTTT.

The V call is TRBV6-5, the J call TRBJ2-2; perhaps TRBD2 as D (7 bases). Trimming pared 6 bases from V and 7 bases from J, leaving 18 bases between. This CDR3 region has 15 residues. The germline CDR1 and CDR2 sequences are MNHEY and SVGAGI. In nucleotides, the CDR3 is TGTGCCAGCAGGATATACCGGGGAGGGGGCGGGGAGCTGTTTTTT. Translating it yields CASRIYRGGGGELFF.

This chain links TRBV7-2 with TRBJ1-1; D gene ambiguous. V lost 5 bases and J lost 0, with 7 bases in between. The CDR3 spans 13 residues. CDR1 is SGHTA, CDR2 FQGNSA, per germline. This chain's CDR3 is CASSPNMNTEAFF. In nucleotides, the CDR3 is TGTGCCAGCAGCCCTAACATGAACACTGAAGCTTTCTTT.

The chain is built from TRBV30 and TRBJ1-2; D unclear. The V and J ends lost 3 bases and 4 bases respectively, with 15 bases between them. The CDR3 is 14 amino acids. Germline CDR1 GTSNPN, CDR2 SVGIG (reference sequence). The CDR3 loop is CAWSAGGFGYGYTF. CDR3 coding DNA: TGTGCCTGGAGCGCAGGCGGGTTTGGCTATGGCTACACCTTC.

The chain combines TRBV30 with TRBJ2-7; weak D call: TRBD1 (6 bases). The CDR3 is 17 amino acids. The germline CDR1 and CDR2 sequences are GTSNPN and SVGIG (reference sequence). The ends were cut back, 0 bases at V and 3 bases at J, with 21 bases in the middle. The CDR3 spells CAWSVLGQGVLFYEQYF. CDR3 DNA: TGTGCCTGGAGTGTACTGGGACAAGGGGTTTTATTCTACGAGCAGTACTTC. The full variable domain, its missing parts supplied by reference TRBV30 and TRBJ2-7, is SQTIHQWPATLVQPVGSPLSLECTVEGTSNPNLYWYRQAAGRGLQLLFYSVGIGQISSEVPQNLSASRPQDRQFILSSKKLLLSDSGFYLCAWSVLGQGVLFYEQYFGPGTRLTVT.

The CDR3 loop reads CAWSMRLAGYEQYF. The CDR3 region has the DNA TGTGCCTGGAGTATGCGGCTAGCGGGTTACGAGCAGTACTTC. The chain has TRBV30 and TRBJ2-7; 8 bases are a match to TRBD2. From germline, CDR1 is GTSNPN and CDR2 SVGIG (reference sequence). With V trimmed by 2 bases and J by 4 bases, 7 bases remained unmatched. The CDR3 spans 14 residues.

The V and J genes are TRBV7-9 and TRBJ2-6; D gene ambiguous. The germline CDR1 and CDR2 sequences are SEHNR and FQNEAQ (reference sequence). The CDR3 has 13 residues. V dropped 2 bases and J dropped 2 bases, with 1 base sitting between them. The CDR3 reads CASSLPGANVLTF. CDR3 in DNA: TGTGCCAGCAGCTTACCTGGGGCCAACGTCCTGACTTTC.

This sequence joins TRBV10-2 and TRBJ2-1; D possibly corresponds to TRBD2 (6 bases). The germline V gene has CDR1 WSHSY and CDR2 SAAADI. V was shortened by 1 base and J by 0 bases, with 10 bases between the two germline ends. The CDR3 loop spans 16 amino acids. The CDR3 region is CASSEWDSSSYNEQFF. The CDR3, as DNA: TGCGCCAGCAGTGAGTGGGACTCCAGCTCCTACAATGAGCAGTTCTTC.

V is TRBV19 and J is TRBJ1-1; D is uncertain. Trimming cost V 2 bases and J 0 bases, with 4 bases left between them. Germline V lookup: CDR1 LNHDA, CDR2 SQIVND (reference sequence). The CDR3 covers 13 residues. CDR3 loop: CASSITVNTEAFF. The DNA of the CDR3 is TGTGCCAGTAGTATAACGGTGAACACTGAAGCTTTCTTT. The entire variable domain, with the rest obtained from reference TRBV19 and TRBJ1-1, is as follows: DGGITQSPKYLFRKEGQNVTLSCEQNLNHDAMYWYRQDPGQGLRLIYYSQIVNDFQKGDIAEGYSVSREKKESFPLTVTSAQKNPTAFYLCASSITVNTEAFFGQGTRLTVV.

V gene TRBV5-6 combines with J gene TRBJ2-1, with D possibly being TRBD2 (6 bases). Germline CDR1 and CDR2: SGHDT and YYEEEE. Deletions cut 4 bases from V and 9 bases from J, with 11 bases between. This CDR3 region has 12 residues. The CDR3 protein is CASSNSGGEQFF. The CDR3 DNA sequence: TGTGCCAGCAGCAATAGCGGAGGTGAGCAGTTCTTC.

The chain employs TRBV29-1 and TRBJ2-7; 8 bases agree with TRBD2. After removal of 5 bases from V and 1 base from J, the junction contained 7 bases not matched to a gene. The CDR3 has 14 amino acids. Germline V gene data show CDR1 as SQVTM and CDR2 as ANQGSEA. CDR3 nucleotide sequence: TGCAGCGTTAGCGGGAGTATTGGGTCCTACGAGCAGTACTTC. It translates to CSVSGSIGSYEQYF.

The chain combines TRBV5-8 with TRBJ1-5; D gene uncertain. The germline V gene has CDR1 SGHTS and CDR2 YDEGEE. Between the trimmed V and J ends, which lost 2 bases and 5 bases, there was a span of 8 bases. This CDR3 region has 13 residues. The CDR3 DNA reads as TGTGCCAGCAGCTTCTCGGGATATCAGCCCCAGCATTTT. It is translated as CASSFSGYQPQHF.

The chain carries TRBV5-8 and TRBJ2-5; 8 bases match TRBD1. CDR1 and CDR2 from the germline V gene are SGHTS and YDEGEE. The V and J ends lost 3 bases and 6 bases, in that order; junction bases with no gene match: 7. The CDR3 has 14 residues. CDR3 protein: CASSSQGVTKTQYF. The DNA for the CDR3 is TGTGCCAGCAGCTCACAGGGGGTAACAAAGACCCAGTACTTC. Looking up the rest from reference TRBV5-8 and TRBJ2-5 gives the full variable domain: EAGVTQSPTHLIKTRGQQATLRCSPISGHTSVYWYQQALGLGLQFLLWYDEGEERNRGNFPPRFSGRQFPNYSSELNVNALELEDSALYLCASSSQGVTKTQYFGPGTRLLVL.

The rearrangement uses TRBV15 and TRBJ1-2; no reliable D call. Trimming cost V 0 bases and J 0 bases, with 8 bases left between them. This CDR3 is 15 amino acids long. Germline V gene lookup returns CDR1 LNHNV and CDR2 YYDKDF (reference sequence). CDR3 nucleotides: TGTGCCACCAGCAGAGATCTGGGGTCTAACTATGGCTACACCTTC. Residues: CATSRDLGSNYGYTF.

The chain employs TRBV2 and TRBJ2-7; 7 bases fit TRBD1. Germline CDR1 SNHLY, CDR2 FYNNEI. Trimming at V came to 4 bases and at J to 6 bases, leaving 12 bases not matched to a gene. The CDR3 length is 15 residues. CDR3 nucleotide sequence: TGTGCCAGCAGTGGAGGACAGGTATCACCCGGCGAGCAGTACTTC. Its protein is CASSGGQVSPGEQYF.

The chain combines TRBV6-1 with TRBJ2-7; 8 nucleotides align to TRBD2. CDR3 size: 14 residues. Looked up from germline, CDR1 is MNHNS and CDR2 is SASEGT. Trimming removed 0 bases from V and 2 bases from J; junction bases left unmatched: 0. The CDR3 DNA is TGTGCCAGCAGTGAAGCGCGGGGGGCCTACGAGCAGTACTTC. Residues: CASSEARGAYEQYF.

V gene TRBV7-8 combines with J gene TRBJ2-2; 8 nucleotides align to TRBD2. Germline V gene lookup returns CDR1 SGHVS and CDR2 FQNEAQ. CDR3 length equals 15 residues. V lost 5 bases, J lost 2 bases, and 4 bases stayed unmatched. The CDR3: CASSRTSGNTGELFF. The CDR3 DNA reads TGTGCCAGCAGCCGTACTAGCGGAAACACCGGGGAGCTGTTTTTT.

V usage is TRBV4-1 and J usage is TRBJ2-5; D ambiguous. CDR1 and CDR2 from the germline V gene are MGHRA and YSYEKL. Trimming left V 0 bases short and J 3 bases short, with 8 bases between. This CDR3 has 14 residues. DNA for the CDR3: TGCGCCAGCAGCCAAGACCAGCGTAAAGAGACCCAGTACTTC. It translates to CASSQDQRKETQYF.

In DNA form, the CDR3 reads TGTGCCACCAGCAACAAACAGGGCATGGGACAAGAGACCCAGTACTTC. Translation gives CATSNKQGMGQETQYF. V is TRBV15 and J is TRBJ2-5, with a possible D match to TRBD1 (6 bases). CDR1 is LNHNV, CDR2 YYDKDF, per germline (reference sequence). The CDR3 extends over 16 amino acids. V lost 4 bases and J 2 bases, leaving 17 bases between the germline ends.

A note on this clone: Other DNA sequences in this specimen translate into the identical CDR3. CDR3 protein: CASSVEQGRTDTQYF. CDR3 in DNA: TGTGCCAGCAGCGTAGAACAGGGTCGCACAGATACGCAGTATTTT. The genes are TRBV9 and TRBJ2-3; perhaps TRBD1 as D (6 bases). The CDR3 length is 15 residues. Trimming shortened V by 0 bases and J by 1 base, and 9 bases separated the two germline ends. CDR1 is SGDLS and CDR2 is YYNGEE in the germline V gene.

This sequence joins TRBV5-6 and TRBJ1-5, with D maybe TRBD1 (6 bases). Trimming stripped 4 bases from V and 9 bases from J, with 17 bases between. CDR3 length: 14 amino acids. Germline CDR1 SGHDT, CDR2 YYEEEE. The CDR3 nucleotides read TGTGCCAGCAGCGGGGCTGGGGGCCATGGGCCCCAGCATTTT. It yields the protein CASSGAGGHGPQHF.

J is TRBJ2-2 and V is TRBV5-1; 7 positions match TRBD1. Germline V CDR1 and CDR2: SGHRS, YFSETQ. There are 15 residues in the CDR3. Trimming at V came to 4 bases and at J to 5 bases, leaving 8 bases not matched to a gene. CDR3 residues: CASSRETGETGELFF. The CDR3 nucleotides are TGCGCCAGCAGCCGAGAAACAGGGGAGACCGGGGAGCTGTTTTTT.

The chain is built from TRBV2 and TRBJ2-7, with a tentative D call TRBD1 (5 bases). This CDR3 comprises 13 residues. CDR1 and CDR2 (germline): SNHLY, FYNNEI. The V gene lost 6 bases and the J gene lost 0 bases, with 9 bases spanning the gap. CDR3 region: CASRQESSYEQYF. CDR3 nucleotides: TGTGCCAGCAGACAGGAGAGCTCCTACGAGCAGTACTTC.